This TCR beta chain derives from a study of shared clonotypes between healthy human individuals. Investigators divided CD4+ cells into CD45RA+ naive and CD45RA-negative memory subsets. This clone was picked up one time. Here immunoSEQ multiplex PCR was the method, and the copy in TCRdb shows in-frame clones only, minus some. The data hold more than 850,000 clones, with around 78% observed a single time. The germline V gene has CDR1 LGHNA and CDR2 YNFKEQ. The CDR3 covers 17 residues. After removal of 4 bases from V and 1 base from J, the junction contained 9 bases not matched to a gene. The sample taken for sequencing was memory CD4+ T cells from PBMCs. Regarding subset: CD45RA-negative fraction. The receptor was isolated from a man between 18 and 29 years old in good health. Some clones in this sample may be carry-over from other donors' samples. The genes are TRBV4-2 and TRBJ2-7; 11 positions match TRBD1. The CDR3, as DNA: TGTGCCAGCAGCCGAGTCTACCGGGACAGGGGGTCCTACGAGCAGTACTTC. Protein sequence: CASSRVYRDRGSYEQYF.